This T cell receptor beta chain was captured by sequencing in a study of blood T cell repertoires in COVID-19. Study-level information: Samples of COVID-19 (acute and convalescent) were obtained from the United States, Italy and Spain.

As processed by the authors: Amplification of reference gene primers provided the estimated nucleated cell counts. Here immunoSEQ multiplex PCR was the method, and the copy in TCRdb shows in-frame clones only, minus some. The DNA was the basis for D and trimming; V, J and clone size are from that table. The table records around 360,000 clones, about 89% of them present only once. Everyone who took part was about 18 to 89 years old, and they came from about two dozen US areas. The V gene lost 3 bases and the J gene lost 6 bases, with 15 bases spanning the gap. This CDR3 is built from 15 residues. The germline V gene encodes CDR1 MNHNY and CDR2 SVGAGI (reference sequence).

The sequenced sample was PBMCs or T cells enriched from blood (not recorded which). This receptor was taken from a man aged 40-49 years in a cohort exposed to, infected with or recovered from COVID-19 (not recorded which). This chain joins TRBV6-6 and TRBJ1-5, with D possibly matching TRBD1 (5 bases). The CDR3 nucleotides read TGTGCCAGCAGTTATCGGCAGGGTAGGAGTCAGCCCCAGCATTTT. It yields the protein CASSYRQGRSQPQHF.